Listed here is a single T cell receptor (beta chain). Its specificity is not known. Sequencing was performed with immunoSEQ multiplex PCR; in TCRdb, only in-frame clones are kept and a portion is missing. Here the sample spans about 390,000 clones, about 88% being singletons. Treatment described: 15 to 20 received Ad26.COV2.S at low or high dose, single or two shots; 5 received placebo; per-sample allocation not given. Following the first vaccine or placebo injection, samples were taken on day 63. An adult of 18-55 years in Boston served as donor. What was given as vaccine was an Ad26 vector encoding Wuhan-strain SARS-CoV-2 spike. This sample is drawn from a study of Ad26.COV2.S vaccination and SARS-CoV-2 variants. General study points: It was found that vaccine and placebo recipients had similar non-spike TCR breadth.

The CDR3 is 16 residues long. V and J are TRBV21-1 and TRBJ2-3; the D segment call TRBD2 is taken from the table without a DNA check. TRBV21-1 is a documented pseudogene. The material sequenced was peripheral blood, taken in a trial of Ad26.COV2.S vaccine versus placebo. This receptor was obtained from a person aged 18 to 59 who received the Ad26.COV2.S COVID-19 vaccine or a placebo. The CDR3 region is CASSKCRVRGTDTQYF. DNA of the CDR3: TGTGCCAGCAGCAAATGTCGGGTAAGAGGTACAGATACGCAGTATTTT.